The rows below give T cell receptor beta chains drawn from one sample of a study of CD8 T cells in ankylosing spondylitis. TCRdb passed the 5' RACE reads through MiXCR, listing each CDR3 protein once. The sample shows 150,000 to 200,000 distinct CDR3 sequences, about 9.9% of them seen only once. The specimen was blood, either unsorted or a sorted T cell fraction (not recorded which). These receptor sequences come from a male donor with ankylosing spondylitis or in good health (not recorded which). Both conserved end residues are part of each CDR3. The D gene is left open where the match is weak. Rows may omit the clone size; those that give it use once, few, many or a size class.

j_gene | abundance | v_gene | d_gene | CDR3nt | CDR3aa
TRBJ2-5 | many | TRBV15 | - | TGTGCCACCAGGGCCCAAGAGACCCAGTACTTC | CATRAQETQYF
TRBJ1-1 | many | TRBV4-1 | TRBD1 | TGCGCCAGCAGCCACTTGACAGGGGGTCGAGAAGCTTTCTTT | CASSHLTGGREAFF
TRBJ2-7 | - | TRBV6-2/TRBV6-3 | TRBD1 | TGTGCCAGCAGTCCGGACAGGCGCTACGAGCAGTACTTC | CASSPDRRYEQYF
TRBJ2-7 | many | TRBV10-3 | TRBD2 | TGTGCCATCAGTGAACCCGGACTAGCTGGAGAGCAGTACTTC | CAISEPGLAGEQYF
TRBJ2-1 | - | TRBV19 | TRBD2 | TGTGCCAGTAGTATTTCGAGCGGGGTTCCCACGGAGCAGTTCTTC | CASSISSGVPTEQFF
TRBJ2-1 | medium-sized | TRBV15 | - | TGTGCCACCAGCGACAAGTCGGAAGGAGTCTACAATGAGCAGTTCTTC | CATSDKSEGVYNEQFF
TRBJ2-2 | few | TRBV6-1 | TRBD1 | TGTGCCAGCAGTGCCGGGACAGTAAACACCGGGGAGCTGTTTTTT | CASSAGTVNTGELFF
TRBJ2-1 | many | TRBV12-3/TRBV12-4 | - | TGTGCCAGCAGGATAATGCCTGGGCATGAGCAGTTCTTC | CASRIMPGHEQFF
TRBJ1-2 | few | TRBV2 | TRBD1 | TGTGCCACAATTCCTGGACAGGCGGCTAACTATGGCTACACCTTC | CATIPGQAANYGYTF
TRBJ2-1 | - | TRBV7-1 | TRBD2 | TGTGCCTGCAGCCAAGTGGTCGGTGGGACTAGCGACTACAATGAGCAGTTCTTC | CACSQVVGGTSDYNEQFF
TRBJ2-7 | many | TRBV12-3/TRBV12-4 | TRBD2 | TGTGCCAGCAGTGACCCGGGACTAGTTTACGAGCAGTACTTC | CASSDPGLVYEQYF
TRBJ2-3 | - | TRBV7-9 | TRBD1 | TGTGCCAGCAGCCCCTGGACAGGCAGTAGTGGGACAGATACGCAGTATTTT | CASSPWTGSSGTDTQYF
TRBJ2-7 | - | TRBV4-3 | TRBD1 | TGCGCCAGCAGCCAAGAAGGACAGGGCAGGGCCGAGCAGTACTTC | CASSQEGQGRAEQYF
TRBJ1-1 | few | TRBV7-2 | TRBD1 | TGTGCCAGCAGCTTAGCGGGCAGGGGGCAGACTGAAGCTTTCTTT | CASSLAGRGQTEAFF
TRBJ2-3 | - | TRBV9 | TRBD2 | TGTGCCAGCAGCTCGCGGGGGGGGCCCCAAGATACGCAGTATTTT | CASSSRGGPQDTQYF
TRBJ1-1 | - | TRBV10-2 | - | TGCGCCAGCGGCAATGTGGGACGGACGAACACTGAAGCTTTCTTT | CASGNVGRTNTEAFF
TRBJ2-3 | many | TRBV29-1 | - | TGCAGCGTTGAAACGAGCGGTTCAGATACGCAGTATTTT | CSVETSGSDTQYF
TRBJ1-5 | - | TRBV2 | - | TGTGCCAGCAGCGATGACAGCAATCAGCCCCAGCATTTT | CASSDDSNQPQHF
TRBJ2-5 | - | TRBV6-1 | - | TGTGCCAGCAGTAAAGGGGGGGGTAAGGAAGAGACCCAGTACTTC | CASSKGGGKEETQYF
TRBJ2-7 | many | TRBV12-3/TRBV12-4 | - | TGTGCCAGCAGTTTTGCAGGACAGAAAACTTACGAGCAGTACTTC | CASSFAGQKTYEQYF
TRBJ1-1 | - | TRBV5-5 | - | TGTGCCAGCAGCTCGGGACAGAACACTGAAGCTTTCTTT | CASSSGQNTEAFF
TRBJ1-1 | few | TRBV27 | - | TGTGCCAGCAGTCCTAGGACTTTACACCTGAATGCTTTCTTT | CASSPRTLHLNAFF
TRBJ2-1 | many | TRBV24-1 | - | TGTGCCACCAGTGATTTAGGACGGGAGCGGGATGAGCAGTTCTTC | CATSDLGRERDEQFF
TRBJ2-1 | many | TRBV20-1 | - | TGCAGTGCTAGGAGACAGGTAGAGCAGTTCTTC | CSARRQVEQFF
TRBJ1-1 | many | TRBV4-2 | TRBD1 | TGTGCCAGCAGCCAAGCCGAACAGGGGCCAGCCTTT | CASSQAEQGPAF
TRBJ2-7 | - | TRBV28 | - | TGTGCCAGCAGTTTGGAGCAGGGCCGCCCCTCCTACGAGCAGTACTTC | CASSLEQGRPSYEQYF
TRBJ1-5 | many | TRBV28 | - | TGTGCCACCCGCCGGGGCTATAGCAATCAGCCCCAGCATTTT | CATRRGYSNQPQHF
TRBJ2-1 | many | TRBV10-1 | TRBD2 | TGCGCCAGCAGTGAGAGGCCCAAACTAGCGGGGAGCAATGAGCAGTTCTTC | CASSERPKLAGSNEQFF
TRBJ1-5 | few | TRBV12-3/TRBV12-4 | - | TGTGCCAGCAGTACGCGGACAGGCAATCAGCCCCAGCATTTT | CASSTRTGNQPQHF
TRBJ2-7 | many | TRBV5-1 | - | TGCGCCAGCAGTAGGGACGCCTCCTCCTACGAGCAGTACTTC | CASSRDASSYEQYF
TRBJ2-7 | few | TRBV25-1 | TRBD2 | TGTGCCAGCAGTGCCGGGACTAGCGGCCTGCGGCAGTACTTC | CASSAGTSGLRQYF
TRBJ2-1 | - | TRBV2 | - | TGTGCCAGCAAAGCGAACTCCTACAATGAGCAGTTCTTC | CASKANSYNEQFF
TRBJ1-2 | - | TRBV7-8 | TRBD1 | TGTGCCAGCAGCATCTCACTTGACAGGGCAGAATATGGCTACACCTTC | CASSISLDRAEYGYTF
TRBJ1-6 | many | TRBV5-1 | - | TGCGCCAGCAGCTTGTCAGGAGAGGGGAGTTCACCCCTCCACTTT | CASSLSGEGSSPLHF
TRBJ2-7 | medium-sized | TRBV10-3 | - | TGTGCCATCAGCCGAACCGGGACTGATTTCTCGTACGAGCAGTACTTC | CAISRTGTDFSYEQYF
TRBJ2-1 | many | TRBV5-1 | TRBD2 | TGCGCCAGCAGCCACCCCCCTGGACTAGCGGGAGGGCCACGGGATGAGCAGTTCTTC | CASSHPPGLAGGPRDEQFF
TRBJ2-1 | few | TRBV29-1 | - | TGCAGCGTTGAAGATCAGGTTCGTACCTACAATGAGCAGTTCTTC | CSVEDQVRTYNEQFF
TRBJ2-3 | few | TRBV2 | - | TGTGCCAGCAGTGGGGGGGGCCGGTCGGGTCTAAATACGCAGTATTTT | CASSGGGRSGLNTQYF
TRBJ1-3 | many | TRBV21-1 | - | TGTGCCAGCAGCAAAAAGAGGACAGGGGTCCTCTCTGGAAACACCATATATTTT | CASSKKRTGVLSGNTIYF
TRBJ1-2 | few | TRBV11-1 | - | TGTGCCAGCAGCTTTAGCCCCTCCACGACAGTGCTGCCGTTTGGCTACACCTTC | CASSFSPSTTVLPFGYTF
TRBJ2-6 | many | TRBV5-1 | - | TGCGCCAGCAGCCTGGAAGGTGCCTCTGGGGCCAACGTCCTGACTTTC | CASSLEGASGANVLTF
TRBJ2-1 | many | TRBV12-3/TRBV12-4 | TRBD2 | TGTGCCAGCAGTCCCTCTCTCGGACTAGCGGCGCAGTTCTTC | CASSPSLGLAAQFF
TRBJ2-2 | many | TRBV5-1 | - | TGCGCCAGCAGCTTGGATTGGGGGCAAGGAACCGGGGAGCTGTTTTTT | CASSLDWGQGTGELFF
TRBJ2-7 | few | TRBV15 | TRBD2 | TGTGCCACCAGCAGAGCGGTAGCGGGAGCCTACGAGCAGTACTTC | CATSRAVAGAYEQYF
TRBJ2-5 | few | TRBV5-1 | - | TGCGCCAGCAGCTTGGGACTAGTCGAAGAGACCCAGTACTTC | CASSLGLVEETQYF
TRBJ2-1 | many | TRBV10-2 | - | TGCGCCAGCATGGCCGGGGCCCACAATGAGCAGTTCTTC | CASMAGAHNEQFF
TRBJ1-1 | many | TRBV6-1 | - | TGTGCCAGCACTCTTGGCTTGAACACTGAAGCTTTCTTT | CASTLGLNTEAFF